The clone carrying this TCR beta chain appeared many times. The antigen remains undetermined. One junction end does not reproduce the germline sequence, and a read error may be involved. This entry comes from a study of spatial heterogeneity in lung cancer. General observations from the study: One measure, the expanded intratumoral alpha and beta TCR count, tracked tumor mutation counts.

Every TCR cDNA molecule bore a unique molecular identifier. TCRdb passed the 5' RACE reads through MiXCR, listing each CDR3 protein once. The table shows 100,000 to 110,000 distinct CDR3 sequences, with 3.5% to 5% occurring only once. Time point here: sample taken at primary tumor resection. The length of the CDR3 is 15 residues. Per the germline V gene, CDR1 is SSHAT and CDR2 is FNYEAQ (reference sequence). Sequencing was performed on lung tumor tissue, taken at surgery. This chain connects TRBV7-7 to TRBJ2-5; 8 nucleotides line up with TRBD1. The sequence was obtained from a male donor with early-stage non-small cell lung cancer. CDR3 sequence: CASSTGQGTQETQYF. The CDR3 coding sequence is TGTGCTAGCAGCACCGGACAGGGAACCCAAGAGACCCAGTACTTC.